Listed below are T cell receptor beta chains from one sample, sequenced in a study of cytomegalovirus exposure and HLA in healthy donors. Some clones are missing from TCRdb's copy, which holds only in-frame ones; the method was immunoSEQ multiplex PCR. The table has some 140,000 clones, roughly 70% seen once. Material for sequencing was PBMCs. Every receptor here comes from a man aged 25-40 years in good health and CMV-seronegative. Both conserved end residues are part of each CDR3. The order of the fields is clone size, J gene, V gene, D gene, CDR3 DNA, CDR3 protein. A D gene is named only where the DNA matches it firmly. Only some rows state a clone size, as once, few, many or a class for expanded clones.

>once|TRBJ1-1|TRBV7-2|-
TGTGCCAGCAGCTCGGGAGTGGATACTGAAGCTTTCTTT
CASSSGVDTEAFF
>-|TRBJ1-5|TRBV29-1|-
TGCAGCGCCAGGGCGGGGGGCAATCAGCCCCAGCATTTT
CSARAGGNQPQHF
>-|TRBJ2-6|TRBV30|-
TGTGCCTGGACCTTCCCTAACTCTGGGGCCAACGTCCTGACTTTC
CAWTFPNSGANVLTF
>-|TRBJ2-1|TRBV13|TRBD2
TGTGCCAGCAGTTTGTGGGGGGAGGGCTACAATGAGCAGTTCTTC
CASSLWGEGYNEQFF
>-|TRBJ2-3|TRBV7-3|TRBD2
TGTGCCAGCAGCTTAAACCCGGGACTAATTACAGATACGCAGTATTTT
CASSLNPGLITDTQYF
>-|TRBJ1-2|TRBV13|-
TGTGCCAGCAGCCTCGGGGGGCTGGGAAACTATGGCTACACCTTC
CASSLGGLGNYGYTF
>once|TRBJ2-3|TRBV5-1|-
TGCGCCAGCAGCTTGGCCTTGGTCGGGGGGCCAAGTGGGTATAGCACAGATACGCAGTATTTT
CASSLALVGGPSGYSTDTQYF
>-|TRBJ2-1|TRBV15|TRBD2
TGTGCCACCAGCAAAGGGACTAGCGGGGGGGCTAATGAGCAGTTCTTC
CATSKGTSGGANEQFF
>-|TRBJ1-2|TRBV10-3|TRBD1
TGTGCCATCAGTTCCCGGACAGGAGGAACCTATGGCTACACCTTC
CAISSRTGGTYGYTF
>-|TRBJ1-2|TRBV7-2|-
TGTGCCAGCAGCTTAGCAGGACTGTATGGCTACACCTTC
CASSLAGLYGYTF
>-|TRBJ2-4|TRBV28|TRBD2
TGTGCCAGCATGAGCGGGGGGAAAAACATTCAGTACTTC
CASMSGGKNIQYF
>-|TRBJ2-5|TRBV7-7|-
TGTGCTAGCAGCCAAGGACAGTTTCATAAAGAGACCCAGTACTTC
CASSQGQFHKETQYF
>-|TRBJ1-2|TRBV13|TRBD1
TGTGCCAGCAGCCCTCAGGGACAGAGCTATGGCTACACCTTC
CASSPQGQSYGYTF
>-|TRBJ1-4|TRBV4-1|-
TGCGCCAGCAGCCAAGGGACACGAGCAACTAATGAAAAACTGTTTTTT
CASSQGTRATNEKLFF
>-|TRBJ1-2|TRBV2|TRBD1
TGTGCCAGCAGTGCCGAGACAGGGGTTTACTATGGCTACACCTTC
CASSAETGVYYGYTF
>-|TRBJ1-1|TRBV6-5|-
TGTGCCAGCAGCTTACGGTTGAACACTGAAGCTTTCTTT
CASSLRLNTEAFF